This is a list of T cell receptor beta chains from one sample in a study of blood T cell repertoires in COVID-19. Sequencing used immunoSEQ multiplex PCR; TCRdb keeps in-frame clones, though not all of them. The table includes roughly 8,000 clones, less than 85% detected once. Sequenced: peripheral blood. Receptor source: a human donor in a cohort sampled during active COVID-19. The CDR3 runs from the conserved cysteine through the conserved F or W.

>TRBJ1-6|TRBV2
CASSERGRNSPLHF
>TRBJ2-1|TRBV7-2
CASSLQGQGLDEQFF
>TRBJ2-2|TRBV12-3/TRBV12-4
CASSPDSGELFF
>TRBJ1-2|TRBV24-1
CATSDSGRTTNYGYTF
>TRBJ2-1|TRBV7-2
CASSLKRLASEQFF
>TRBJ1-5|TRBV7-2
CASSHAINSNQPQHF
>TRBJ2-5|TRBV19
CASSSQGSTQYF
>TRBJ2-1|TRBV5-1
CASSLSGTGLNEQFF
>TRBJ1-3|TRBV15
CATSRVSGNTIYF
>TRBJ2-7|TRBV6-2/TRBV6-3
CASSYPQGDARDSLWSEQYF
>TRBJ2-1|TRBV27
CATGGLAGVHEQFF
>TRBJ1-6|TRBV7-9
CASSDGQGFYNSPLHF
>TRBJ2-7|TRBV4-3
CASSQGAGAPYEQYF
>TRBJ1-5|TRBV3-1/TRBV3-2
CASSQDYRVAQPQHF
>TRBJ2-5|TRBV20-1
CSARLRETQYF
>TRBJ1-1|TRBV5-1
CASSPGTGGGRGTEAFF
>TRBJ2-1|TRBV4-3
CASSQDLTGGIYNEQFF
>TRBJ1-2|TRBV9
CASSVGGGYGYTF
>TRBJ1-3|TRBV27
CASARQISGNTIYF
>TRBJ2-1|TRBV4-1
CASSQLPRDRGNEQFF
>TRBJ1-5|TRBV2
CASSKQGPQPQHF
>TRBJ1-5|TRBV19
CASSIGNTNNQPQHF
>TRBJ2-5|TRBV18
CASSQSTVHGKETQYF
>TRBJ2-7|TRBV5-1
CASSLATGPYEQYF
>TRBJ2-7|TRBV7-2
CASSPERGGLVQYF
>TRBJ1-1|TRBV30
CARQGAGTEAFF
>TRBJ2-3|TRBV6-2/TRBV6-3
CASSSGLADTDTQYF
>TRBJ2-5|TRBV18
CASSPSASGGAATQYF
>TRBJ2-3|TRBV19
CASSIGLDPDTQYF
>TRBJ2-1|TRBV10-1
CASSEGASGRNEQFF
>TRBJ2-2|TRBV19
CASSIDRNGELFF
>TRBJ1-1|TRBV19
CASSNRQGQPLGTEAFF
>TRBJ1-1|TRBV4-3
CASSPEAGNTEAFF
>TRBJ2-7|TRBV12-3/TRBV12-4
CASADRGRYEQYF
>TRBJ2-3|TRBV7-2
CASSLVSGGGTDTQYF
>TRBJ2-3|TRBV10-3
CAISEPGQITDTQYF
>TRBJ2-7|TRBV19
CASSTGGGIEQYF
>TRBJ2-3|TRBV5-4
CASSLAGQGRADTQYF
>TRBJ1-6|TRBV4-2
CASSPGTGGGSSPLHF
>TRBJ2-3|TRBV7-2
CASSTSSGGATDTQYF
>TRBJ2-3|TRBV19
CASSTGWREGNTQYF
>TRBJ2-4|TRBV27
CASSSPGGEDIQYF
>TRBJ1-6|TRBV27
CASSLGTGRDSPLHF
>TRBJ1-2|TRBV4-3
CASSQETGWVYGYTF
>TRBJ2-2|TRBV27
CASRREQDTGELFF
>TRBJ2-5|TRBV6-1
CASSVLAGGPQETQYF
>TRBJ2-1|TRBV7-2
CASSLGGSVYNEQFF
>TRBJ1-2|TRBV9
CASSVVPSGTDGYTF
>TRBJ1-2|TRBV11-2
CASSLDRDRNGYTF
>TRBJ1-5|TRBV27
CASSSDGVMPQHF
>TRBJ2-2|TRBV5-1
CASKLAGGPGAGELFF
>TRBJ2-2|TRBV11-2
CASSSPGLAGANTGELFF
>TRBJ2-7|TRBV18
CASSPTGARGEQYF